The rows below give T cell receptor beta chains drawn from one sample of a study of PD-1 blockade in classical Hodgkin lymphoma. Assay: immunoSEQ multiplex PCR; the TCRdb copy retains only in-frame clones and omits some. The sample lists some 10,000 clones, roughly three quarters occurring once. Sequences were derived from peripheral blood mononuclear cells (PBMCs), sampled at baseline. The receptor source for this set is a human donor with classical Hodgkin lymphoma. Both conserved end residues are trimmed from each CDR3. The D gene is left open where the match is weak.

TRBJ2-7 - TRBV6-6 ASSHQGGRY
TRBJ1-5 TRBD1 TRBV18 ASSPGTGAPWSQH
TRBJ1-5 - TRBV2 ASSEYGGQRSNQPQH
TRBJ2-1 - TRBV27 ASSFLSSYNEQF
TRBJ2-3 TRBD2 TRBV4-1 ASSQDFGTSGDTQY
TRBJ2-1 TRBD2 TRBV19 ASSRTSGKNNEQF
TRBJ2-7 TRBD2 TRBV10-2 ASSEWVGGRGDEQY
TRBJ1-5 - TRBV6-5 ASRGNSNQPQH
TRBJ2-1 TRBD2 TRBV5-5 ASSLGSSGTREQF
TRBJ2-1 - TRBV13 ASSINAYNEQF
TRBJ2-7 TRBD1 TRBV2 ASRNRQGLSSYEQY
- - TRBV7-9 ASSLWSGTTDYEQY
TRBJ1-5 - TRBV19 ASSRQLGGPQH
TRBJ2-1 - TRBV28 ASSLQLPTYNEQF
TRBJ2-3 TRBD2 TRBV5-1 ASSLAPSGGGTDTQY
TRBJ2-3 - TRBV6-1 ASSGAGTLGADTQY
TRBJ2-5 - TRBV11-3 ASSERGETQY
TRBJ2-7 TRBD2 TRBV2 ASSSGLAALG
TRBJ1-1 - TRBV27 ASSPSQNREAF
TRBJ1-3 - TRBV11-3 ASSPGWQSSGNTIY
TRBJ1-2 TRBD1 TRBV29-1 SVDSQGATSGYT
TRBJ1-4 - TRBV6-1 ASSGWEKLF
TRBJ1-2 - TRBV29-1 SVEPDSQLLLNYGYT
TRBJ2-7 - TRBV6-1 ASSEVGNEQY
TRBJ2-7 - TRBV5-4 ASSWMGRTSYEQY
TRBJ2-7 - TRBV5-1 ASSRTGGGLYEQY
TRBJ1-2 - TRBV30 AWTVAVANYGYT
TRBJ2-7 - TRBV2 ASSVPQQYEQY
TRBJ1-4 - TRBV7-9 ASSLVGAKEKLF
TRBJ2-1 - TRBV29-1 SAGGGPQEQF
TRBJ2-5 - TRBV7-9 ASSPTGSWQETQY
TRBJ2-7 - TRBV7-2 ASSPGQSSGSVSYEQY
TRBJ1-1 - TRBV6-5 ASSYRQPMNTEAF
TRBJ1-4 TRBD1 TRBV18 ASKTGGNEKLF
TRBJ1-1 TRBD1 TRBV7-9 ASSLGGQGQAF
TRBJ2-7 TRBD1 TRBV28 ASSYRQGATALNTYEQY
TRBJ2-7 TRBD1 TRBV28 ASRRQGARSEQY
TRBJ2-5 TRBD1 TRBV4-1 ASSHPARDREETQY
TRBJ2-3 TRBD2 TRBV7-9 ASSLSLTKGTSGYDTQY
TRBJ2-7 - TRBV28 ASSTGNEQY
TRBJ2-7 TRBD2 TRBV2 ASSGVGSGSIEQY
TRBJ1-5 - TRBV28 ASSLRDTQH
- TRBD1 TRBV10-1 ASRQGAYEQY
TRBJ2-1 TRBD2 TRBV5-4 ASSRLPGLDNEQF
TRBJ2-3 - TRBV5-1 ASSLPGRGSTDTQY
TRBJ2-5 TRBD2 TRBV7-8 ASSSRLAGGSETQY
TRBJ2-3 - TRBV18 ASSVGVSDTQY
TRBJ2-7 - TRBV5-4 ASSLDDSLKY
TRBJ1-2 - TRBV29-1 SVDRAESYGYT
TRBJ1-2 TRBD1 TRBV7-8 ASTTPGGAYGYT
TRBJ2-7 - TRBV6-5 ASFVRGGYEQY
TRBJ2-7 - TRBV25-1 ASSEWVGEQY
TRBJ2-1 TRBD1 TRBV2 ASRVGTGMRYNEQF
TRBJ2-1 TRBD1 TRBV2 ASSEGTVTYNEQF
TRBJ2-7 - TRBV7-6 ASSSTSYEQY
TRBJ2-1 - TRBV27 ASSKGGNNEQF
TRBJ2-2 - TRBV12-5 ASGLVGSVNTGELF